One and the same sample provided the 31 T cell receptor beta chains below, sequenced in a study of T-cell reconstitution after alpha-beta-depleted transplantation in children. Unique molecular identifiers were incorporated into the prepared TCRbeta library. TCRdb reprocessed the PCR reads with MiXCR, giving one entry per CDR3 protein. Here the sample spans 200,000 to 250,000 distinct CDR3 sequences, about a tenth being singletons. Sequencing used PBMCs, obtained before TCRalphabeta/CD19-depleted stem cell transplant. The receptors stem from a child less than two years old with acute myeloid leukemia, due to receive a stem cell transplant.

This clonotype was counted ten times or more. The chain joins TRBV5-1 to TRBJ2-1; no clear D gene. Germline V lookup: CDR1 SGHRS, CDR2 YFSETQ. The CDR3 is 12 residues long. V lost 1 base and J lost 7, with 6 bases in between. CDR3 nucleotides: TGCGCCAGCAGCTTGTTGGAGAATGAGCAGTTCTTC. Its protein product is CASSLLENEQFF.

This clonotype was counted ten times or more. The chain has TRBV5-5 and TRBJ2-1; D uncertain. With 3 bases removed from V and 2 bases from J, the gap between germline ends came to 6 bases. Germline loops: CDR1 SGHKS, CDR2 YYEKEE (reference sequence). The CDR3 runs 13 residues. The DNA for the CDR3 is TGTGCCAGCAGCTCCGCTACCTACAATGAGCAGTTCTTC. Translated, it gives CASSSATYNEQFF. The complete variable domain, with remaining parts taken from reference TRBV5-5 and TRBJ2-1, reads DAGVTQSPTHLIKTRGQQVTLRCSPISGHKSVSWYQQVLGQGPQFIFQYYEKEERGRGNFPDRFSARQFPNYSSELNVNALLLGDSALYLCASSSATYNEQFFGPGTRLTVL.

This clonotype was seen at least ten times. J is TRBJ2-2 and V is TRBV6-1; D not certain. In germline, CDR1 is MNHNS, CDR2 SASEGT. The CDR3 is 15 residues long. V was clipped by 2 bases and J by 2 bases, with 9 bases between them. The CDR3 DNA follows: TGTGCCAGCAGTGAAAGGCCCGATAACACCGGGGAGCTGTTTTTT. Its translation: CASSERPDNTGELFF.

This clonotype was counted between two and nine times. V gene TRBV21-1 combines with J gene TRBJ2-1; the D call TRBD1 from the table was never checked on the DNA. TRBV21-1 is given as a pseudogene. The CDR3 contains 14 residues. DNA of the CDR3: TGTGCCAGACAACTCGGGGGGCGGCTGAATGAGCAGTTCTTC. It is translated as CARQLGGRLNEQFF.

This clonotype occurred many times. The CDR3 DNA reads TGTGCCAGCAGTGAAGTCAGGGGAGGGAATCAGCCCCAGCATTTT. This sequence encodes CASSEVRGGNQPQHF. The chain links TRBV6-1 to TRBJ1-5; D might be TRBD1 (6 bases). CDR3 size: 15 residues. V gave up 1 base and J gave up 4 bases, with 11 bases separating them. Germline V gene sequence: CDR1 MNHNS, CDR2 SASEGT.

The CDR3 DNA sequence: TGCAGTGCTCAACAGGGGGCGGGGAACACTGAAGCTTTCTTT. It yields the protein CSAQQGAGNTEAFF. The chain links TRBV20-1 to TRBJ1-1; 9 nucleotides align to TRBD1. V was pared by 5 bases and J by 1 base, with 5 bases of the junction left unmatched. CDR3 size: 14 residues. Germline CDR1 reads DFQATT; CDR2 reads SNEGSKA (reference sequence).

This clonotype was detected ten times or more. The CDR3 DNA is TGTGCCAGCAGCGCCGGGGTGTGGAACACCATATATTTT. Translating it yields CASSAGVWNTIYF. The rearrangement links TRBV7-9 to TRBJ1-3, with D unresolved. The CDR3 is 13 amino acids. V was clipped by 5 bases and J by 7 bases, with 12 bases between them. Germline V gene sequence: CDR1 SEHNR, CDR2 FQNEAQ (reference sequence).

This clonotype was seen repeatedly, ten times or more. In DNA form, the CDR3 reads TGTGCCAGCTCACCCGGGACCGATTCAACTAATGAAAAACTGTTTTTT. The encoded protein is CASSPGTDSTNEKLFF. V gene TRBV18 combines with J gene TRBJ1-4; tentatively, D is TRBD1 (5 bases). CDR3 size: 16 residues. V was trimmed by 3 bases and J by 0 bases, leaving 11 bases between them. Germline loops: CDR1 KGHSH, CDR2 LQKENI.

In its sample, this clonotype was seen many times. CDR3 protein: CASSLGTGTHTQYF. CDR3 coding DNA: TGTGCCAGCAGCTTAGGGACAGGGACGCATACGCAGTATTTT. The chain employs TRBV11-2 and TRBJ2-3; 8 bases map to TRBD1. In germline, CDR1 is SGHAT, CDR2 FQNNGV. The V gene end was trimmed by 1 base and the J gene end by 7 bases; junction bases not matched to a gene: 4. This CDR3 is 14 amino acids long. Supplemented by reference TRBV11-2 and TRBJ2-3, the full variable domain reads EAGVAQSPRYKIIEKRQSVAFWCNPISGHATLYWYQQILGQGPKLLIQFQNNGVVDDSQLPKDRFSAERLKGVDSTLKIQPAKLEDSAVYLCASSLGTGTHTQYFGPGTRLTVL.

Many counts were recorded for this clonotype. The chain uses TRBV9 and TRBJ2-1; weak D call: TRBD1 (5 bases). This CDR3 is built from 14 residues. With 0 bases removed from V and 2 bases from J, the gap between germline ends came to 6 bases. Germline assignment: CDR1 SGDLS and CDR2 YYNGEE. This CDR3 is CASSVGTTYNEQFF. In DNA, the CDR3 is TGTGCCAGCAGCGTAGGGACAACCTACAATGAGCAGTTCTTC.

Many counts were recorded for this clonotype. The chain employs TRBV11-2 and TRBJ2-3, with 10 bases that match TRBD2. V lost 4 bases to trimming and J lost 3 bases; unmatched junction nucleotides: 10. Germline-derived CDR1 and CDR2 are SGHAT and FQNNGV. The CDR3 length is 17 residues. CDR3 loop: CASSSTPSGRWTDTQYF. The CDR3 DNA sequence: TGTGCCAGCAGCTCAACTCCTAGCGGGAGATGGACAGATACGCAGTATTTT.

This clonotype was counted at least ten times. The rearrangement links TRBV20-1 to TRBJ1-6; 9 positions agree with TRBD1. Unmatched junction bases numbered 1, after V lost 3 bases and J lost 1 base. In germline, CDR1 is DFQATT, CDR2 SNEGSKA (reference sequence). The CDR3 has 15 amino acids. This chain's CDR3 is CSARDRGSYNSPLHF. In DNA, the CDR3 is TGCAGTGCTAGGGACAGGGGATCCTATAATTCACCCCTCCACTTT.

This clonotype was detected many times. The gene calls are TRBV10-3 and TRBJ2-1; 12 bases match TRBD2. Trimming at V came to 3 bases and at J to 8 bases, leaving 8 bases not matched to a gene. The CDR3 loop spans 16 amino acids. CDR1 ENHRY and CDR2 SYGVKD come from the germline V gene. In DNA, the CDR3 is TGTGCCATCAGTGAAAGCGCTAGCGGGAGGGGGGATGAGCAGTTCTTC. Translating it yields CAISESASGRGDEQFF.

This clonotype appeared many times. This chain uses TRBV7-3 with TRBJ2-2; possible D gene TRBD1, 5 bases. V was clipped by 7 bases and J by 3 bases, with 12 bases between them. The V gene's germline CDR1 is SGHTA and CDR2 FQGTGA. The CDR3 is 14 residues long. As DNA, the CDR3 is TGTGCCAGCAAGACAGACCCCCACACCGGGGAGCTGTTTTTT. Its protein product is CASKTDPHTGELFF. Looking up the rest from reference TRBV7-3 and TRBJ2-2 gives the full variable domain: GAGVSQTPSNKVTEKGKYVELRCDPISGHTALYWYRQSLGQGPEFLIYFQGTGAADDSGLPNDRFFAVRPEGSVSTLKIQRTERGDSAVYLCASKTDPHTGELFFGEGSRLTVL.

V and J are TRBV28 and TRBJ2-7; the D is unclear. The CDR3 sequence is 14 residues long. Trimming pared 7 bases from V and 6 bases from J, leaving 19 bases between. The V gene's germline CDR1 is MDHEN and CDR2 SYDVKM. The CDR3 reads CASIPSGGRREQYF. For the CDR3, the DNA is TGTGCCAGCATCCCTTCGGGTGGCAGGCGCGAGCAGTACTTC.

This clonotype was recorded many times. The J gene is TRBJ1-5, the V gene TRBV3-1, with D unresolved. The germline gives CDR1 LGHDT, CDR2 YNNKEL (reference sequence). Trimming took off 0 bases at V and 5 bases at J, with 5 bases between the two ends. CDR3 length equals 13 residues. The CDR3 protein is CASSQDQDQPQHF. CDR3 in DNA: TGTGCCAGCAGCCAAGATCAGGATCAGCCCCAGCATTTT.

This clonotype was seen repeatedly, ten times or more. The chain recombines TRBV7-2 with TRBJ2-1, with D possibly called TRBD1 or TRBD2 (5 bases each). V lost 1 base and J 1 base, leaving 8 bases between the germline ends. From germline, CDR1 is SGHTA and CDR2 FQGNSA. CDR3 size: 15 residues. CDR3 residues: CASSLGGKSYNEQFF. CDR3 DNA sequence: TGTGCCAGCAGCTTAGGGGGGAAGTCCTACAATGAGCAGTTCTTC.

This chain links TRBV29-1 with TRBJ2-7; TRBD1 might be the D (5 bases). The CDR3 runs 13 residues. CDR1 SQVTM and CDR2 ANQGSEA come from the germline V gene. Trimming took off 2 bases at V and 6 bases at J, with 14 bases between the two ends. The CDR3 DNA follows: TGCAGCGTTGAAACGACAGAGGACCTCGAGCAGTACTTC. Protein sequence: CSVETTEDLEQYF.

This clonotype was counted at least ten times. CDR3 region: CASSPSGQGANNEQFF. Written as DNA, the CDR3 is TGTGCCAGCAGTCCTTCTGGACAGGGGGCCAACAATGAGCAGTTCTTC. V gene TRBV28 combines with J gene TRBJ2-1; 11 bases map to TRBD1. CDR1 is MDHEN and CDR2 is SYDVKM in the germline V gene. The CDR3 contains 16 residues. J lost 5 bases, V lost 5 bases, and 8 bases had no gene match.

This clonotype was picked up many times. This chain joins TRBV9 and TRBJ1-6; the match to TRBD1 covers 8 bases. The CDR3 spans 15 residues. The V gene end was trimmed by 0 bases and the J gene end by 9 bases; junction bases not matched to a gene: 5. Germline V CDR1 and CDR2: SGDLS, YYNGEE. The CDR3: CASSVDSTGGSPLHF. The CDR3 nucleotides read TGTGCCAGCAGCGTAGATAGTACAGGGGGTTCACCCCTCCACTTT. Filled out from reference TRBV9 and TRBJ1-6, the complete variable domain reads DSGVTQTPKHLITATGQRVTLRCSPRSGDLSVYWYQQSLDQGLQFLIQYYNGEERAKGNILERFSAQQFPDLHSELNLSSLELGDSALYFCASSVDSTGGSPLHFGNGTRLTVT.

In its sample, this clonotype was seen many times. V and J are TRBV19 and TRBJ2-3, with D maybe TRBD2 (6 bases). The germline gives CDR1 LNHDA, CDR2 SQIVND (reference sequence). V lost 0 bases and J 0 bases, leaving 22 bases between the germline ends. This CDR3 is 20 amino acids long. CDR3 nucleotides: TGTGCCAGTAGTATAGAAGGTAGGGGTAGCGGAGAATCTAGCACAGATACGCAGTATTTT. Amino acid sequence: CASSIEGRGSGESSTDTQYF.

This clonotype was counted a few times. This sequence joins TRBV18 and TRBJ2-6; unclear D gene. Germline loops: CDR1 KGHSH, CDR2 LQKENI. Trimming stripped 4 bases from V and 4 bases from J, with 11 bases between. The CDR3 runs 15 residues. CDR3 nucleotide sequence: TGTGCCAGCTCACACACTGACTGGGGGGCCAACGTCCTGACTTTC. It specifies CASSHTDWGANVLTF.

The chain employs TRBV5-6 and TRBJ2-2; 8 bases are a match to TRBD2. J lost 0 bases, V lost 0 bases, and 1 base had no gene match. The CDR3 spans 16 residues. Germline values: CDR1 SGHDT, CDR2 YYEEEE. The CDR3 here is CASSLGLASNTGELFF. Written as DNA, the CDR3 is TGTGCCAGCAGCTTGGGACTAGCGTCGAACACCGGGGAGCTGTTTTTT.

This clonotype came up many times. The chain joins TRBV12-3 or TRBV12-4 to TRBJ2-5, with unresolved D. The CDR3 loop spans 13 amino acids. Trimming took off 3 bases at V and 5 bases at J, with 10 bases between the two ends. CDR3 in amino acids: CASSFRPAETQYF. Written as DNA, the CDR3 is TGTGCCAGCAGTTTTCGCCCAGCGGAGACCCAGTACTTC.

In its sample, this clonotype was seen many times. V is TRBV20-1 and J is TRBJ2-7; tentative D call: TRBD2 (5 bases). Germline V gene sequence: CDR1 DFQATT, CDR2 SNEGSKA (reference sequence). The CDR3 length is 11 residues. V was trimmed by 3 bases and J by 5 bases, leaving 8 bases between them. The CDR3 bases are TGCAGTGCTAGCGCTAGCCACGAGCAGTACTTC. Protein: CSASASHEQYF.

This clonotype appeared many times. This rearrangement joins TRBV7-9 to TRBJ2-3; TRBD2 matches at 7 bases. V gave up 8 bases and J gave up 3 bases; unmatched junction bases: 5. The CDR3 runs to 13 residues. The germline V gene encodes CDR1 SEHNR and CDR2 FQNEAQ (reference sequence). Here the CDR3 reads CASQARETDTQYF. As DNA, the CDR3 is TGTGCCAGCCAAGCGCGGGAGACAGATACGCAGTATTTT. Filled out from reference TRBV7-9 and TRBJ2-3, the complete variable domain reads DTGVSQNPRHKITKRGQNVTFRCDPISEHNRLYWYRQTLGQGPEFLTYFQNEAQLEKSRLLSDRFSAERPKGSFSTLEIQRTEQGDSAMYLCASQARETDTQYFGPGTRLTVL.

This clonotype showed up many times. CDR3 sequence: CASLPGGPYEQYF. CDR3 nucleotides: TGTGCCAGCCTCCCGGGAGGCCCCTACGAGCAGTACTTC. The chain carries TRBV7-3 and TRBJ2-7, with 7 bases that match TRBD2. This CDR3 has 13 amino acids. Germline-derived CDR1 and CDR2 are SGHTA and FQGTGA. The junction had 6 bases not matched to a gene; V was cut back by 8 bases and J by 2 bases. Drawing the rest from reference TRBV7-3 and TRBJ2-7, the complete variable domain is GAGVSQTPSNKVTEKGKYVELRCDPISGHTALYWYRQSLGQGPEFLIYFQGTGAADDSGLPNDRFFAVRPEGSVSTLKIQRTERGDSAVYLCASLPGGPYEQYFGPGTRLTVT.

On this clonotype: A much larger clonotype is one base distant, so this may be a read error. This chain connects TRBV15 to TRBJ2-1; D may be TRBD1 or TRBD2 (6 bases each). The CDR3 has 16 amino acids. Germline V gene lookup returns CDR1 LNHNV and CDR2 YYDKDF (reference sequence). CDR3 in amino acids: CATSRVYGGHYNEQLF. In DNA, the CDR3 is TGTGCCACCAGCAGAGTTTACGGGGGCCACTACAATGAGCAGCTCTTC.

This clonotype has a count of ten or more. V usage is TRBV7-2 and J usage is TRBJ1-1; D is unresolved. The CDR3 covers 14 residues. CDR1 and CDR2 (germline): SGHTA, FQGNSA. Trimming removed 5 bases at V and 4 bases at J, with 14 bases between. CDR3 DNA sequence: TGTGCCAGCAGCCGTCGAGGATCCACCACTGAAGCTTTCTTT. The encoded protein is CASSRRGSTTEAFF.

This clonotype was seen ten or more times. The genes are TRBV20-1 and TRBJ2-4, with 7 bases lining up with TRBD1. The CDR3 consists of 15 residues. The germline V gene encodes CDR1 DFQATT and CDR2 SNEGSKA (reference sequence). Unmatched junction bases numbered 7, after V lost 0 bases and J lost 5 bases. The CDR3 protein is CSARDVTQGENIQYF. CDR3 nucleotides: TGCAGTGCTAGAGATGTAACGCAGGGGGAAAACATTCAGTACTTC.

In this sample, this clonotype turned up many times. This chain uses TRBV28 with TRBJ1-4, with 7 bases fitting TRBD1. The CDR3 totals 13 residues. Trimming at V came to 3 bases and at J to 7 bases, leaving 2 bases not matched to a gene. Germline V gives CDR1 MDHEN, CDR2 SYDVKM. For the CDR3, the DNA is TGTGCCAGCAGTTTCAGGGGGTTTGAAAAACTGTTTTTT. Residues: CASSFRGFEKLFF.